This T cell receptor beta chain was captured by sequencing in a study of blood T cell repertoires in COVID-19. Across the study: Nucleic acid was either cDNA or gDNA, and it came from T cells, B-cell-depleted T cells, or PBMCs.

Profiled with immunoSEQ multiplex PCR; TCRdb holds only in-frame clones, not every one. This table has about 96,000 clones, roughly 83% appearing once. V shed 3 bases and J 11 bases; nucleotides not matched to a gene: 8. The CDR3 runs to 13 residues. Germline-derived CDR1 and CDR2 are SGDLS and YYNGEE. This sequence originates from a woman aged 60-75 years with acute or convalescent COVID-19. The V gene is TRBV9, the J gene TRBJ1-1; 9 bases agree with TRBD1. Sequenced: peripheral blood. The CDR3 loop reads CASSAGQGQGAFF. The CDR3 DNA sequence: TGTGCCAGCAGCGCAGGACAGGGGCAAGGGGCTTTCTTT.